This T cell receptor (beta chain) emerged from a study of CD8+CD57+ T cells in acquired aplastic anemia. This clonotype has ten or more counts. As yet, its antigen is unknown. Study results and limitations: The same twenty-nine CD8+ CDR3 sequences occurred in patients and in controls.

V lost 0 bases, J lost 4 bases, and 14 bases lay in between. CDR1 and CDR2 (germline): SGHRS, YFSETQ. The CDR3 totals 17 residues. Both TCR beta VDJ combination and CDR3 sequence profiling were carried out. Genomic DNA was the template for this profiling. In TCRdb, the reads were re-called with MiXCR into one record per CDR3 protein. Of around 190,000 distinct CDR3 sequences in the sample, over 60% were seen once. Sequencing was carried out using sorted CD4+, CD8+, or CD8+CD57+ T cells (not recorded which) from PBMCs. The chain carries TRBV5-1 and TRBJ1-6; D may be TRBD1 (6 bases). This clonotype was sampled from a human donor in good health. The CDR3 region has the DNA TGCGCCAGCAGCTTGGCCGACCCAGGGGCATATAATTCACCCCTCCACTTT. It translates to CASSLADPGAYNSPLHF. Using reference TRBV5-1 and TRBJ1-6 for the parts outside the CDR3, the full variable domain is KAGVTQTPRYLIKTRGQQVTLSCSPISGHRSVSWYQQTPGQGLQFLFEYFSETQRNKGNFPGRFSGRQFSNSRSEMNVSTLELGDSALYLCASSLADPGAYNSPLHFGNGTRLTVT.